This T cell receptor beta chain was recorded in a study of shared clonotypes between healthy human individuals. Study-wide results and limits: Rarefaction exposed incomplete sorted-subset sequencing despite large depth. Memory subsets had estimated richness that was generally smaller than that of naive subsets.

As for this clone: Its specificity is unknown.

Profiling relied on immunoSEQ multiplex PCR, and the TCRdb table lists in-frame clones only, not all of them. The repertoire holds about 2 million clones, with around 96% as singletons. CD8 cells regarded as naive lacked CD45RO, were positively chosen for CCR7, and omitted terminally differentiated effector memory CD45RA+ cells. Trimming cost V 2 bases and J 6 bases, with 11 bases left between them. Germline V gene sequence: CDR1 MNHEY, CDR2 SVGAGI. The CDR3 is 13 amino acids. The V and J genes are TRBV6-5 and TRBJ2-7; TRBD1 might be the D (5 bases). This clonotype was sampled from a man between 18 and 29 years old in good health. Sequencing was performed on naive CD8+ T cells sorted from blood. CDR3 loop: CASSYESRGEQYF. The CDR3, as DNA: TGTGCCAGCAGTTACGAATCTAGGGGCGAGCAGTACTTC.